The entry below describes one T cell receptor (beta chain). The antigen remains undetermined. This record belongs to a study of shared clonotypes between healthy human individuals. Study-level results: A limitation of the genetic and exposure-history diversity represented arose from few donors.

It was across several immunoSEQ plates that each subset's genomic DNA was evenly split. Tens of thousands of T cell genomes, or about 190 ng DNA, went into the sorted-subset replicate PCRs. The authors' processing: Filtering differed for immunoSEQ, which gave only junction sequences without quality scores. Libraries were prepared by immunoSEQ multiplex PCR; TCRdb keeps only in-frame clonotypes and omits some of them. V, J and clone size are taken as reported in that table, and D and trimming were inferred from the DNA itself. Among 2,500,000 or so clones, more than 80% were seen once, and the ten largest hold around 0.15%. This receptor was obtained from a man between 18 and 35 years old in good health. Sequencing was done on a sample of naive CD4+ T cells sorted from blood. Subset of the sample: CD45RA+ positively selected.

As DNA, the CDR3 is TGTGCCAGCAGCTGGGACAGGGGATATGAGACCCAGTACTTC. It specifies CASSWDRGYETQYF. The chain uses TRBV7-2 and TRBJ2-5, with 10 nucleotides matching TRBD1. The CDR3 totals 14 residues. Germline V gene sequence: CDR1 SGHTA, CDR2 FQGNSA. After removal of 4 bases from V and 5 bases from J, the junction contained 4 bases not matched to a gene.